One sample yielded the 21 T cell receptor beta chains listed below, sequenced in a study of blood T cell repertoires in COVID-19. The table came from immunoSEQ multiplex PCR; TCRdb's copy has only in-frame clones and leaves some out. The sample includes fewer than 250,000 clones, 86% of them seen just once. The sequenced material came from PBMCs or T cells enriched from blood (not recorded which). These receptors were taken from a woman in her forties with acute COVID-19.

This clone was seen a handful of times. The chain is built from TRBV7-9 and TRBJ2-3, with 9 bases lining up with TRBD2. Germline V gene lookup returns CDR1 SEHNR and CDR2 FQNEAQ (reference sequence). Trimming removed 5 bases from V and 4 bases from J; junction bases left unmatched: 7. This CDR3 is 15 amino acids long. The CDR3 region has the DNA TGTGCCAGCAGCCTAACTAGCGGGCGGGCAGATACGCAGTATTTT. This encodes CASSLTSGRADTQYF.

The rearrangement joins TRBV7-9 to TRBJ2-7, with 7 bases that match TRBD1. CDR3 length equals 14 residues. Germline trimming cut 4 bases from V and 2 bases from J; bases unmatched to any gene: 5. CDR1 and CDR2 (germline): SEHNR, FQNEAQ (reference sequence). The CDR3 here is CASSSRQGTYEQYF. CDR3 DNA sequence: TGTGCCAGCAGCTCCAGACAGGGTACCTACGAGCAGTACTTC.

This rearrangement joins TRBV10-2 to TRBJ2-5; TRBD2 is a possible D gene (6 bases). Trimming cost V 3 bases and J 4 bases, with 12 bases left between them. The germline V gene encodes CDR1 WSHSY and CDR2 SAAADI. The CDR3 contains 14 residues. The CDR3 sequence: CASSDLMEGETQYF. The CDR3, as DNA: TGCGCCAGCAGTGACCTCATGGAGGGAGAGACCCAGTACTTC.

In nucleotides, the CDR3 is TGCGCCAGCAGCTTACAACTAGGGGGCTACTCTGGAAACACCATATATTTT. Protein sequence: CASSLQLGGYSGNTIYF. The rearrangement joins TRBV5-1 to TRBJ1-3, with 7 bases matching TRBD1. This CDR3 spans 17 amino acids. Germline lookup yields CDR1 SGHRS and CDR2 YFSETQ. With 2 bases clipped from V and 0 bases from J, the junction kept 8 bases outside the gene matches.

This clone was counted once. This sequence joins TRBV18 and TRBJ2-1; D perhaps matches TRBD2 (5 bases). Trimming removed 3 bases from V and 4 bases from J, with 7 bases in between. The germline V gene has CDR1 KGHSH and CDR2 LQKENI. The CDR3 covers 13 residues. CDR3 sequence reads: CASSPGDYNEQFF. In nucleotides, the CDR3 is TGTGCCAGCTCACCCGGGGATTACAATGAGCAGTTCTTC.

The rearrangement uses TRBV27 and TRBJ2-7, with D perhaps TRBD2 (5 bases). The V end lost 0 bases, the J end lost 2 bases, and 5 bases lay between the germline ends. From germline, CDR1 is MNHEY and CDR2 SMNVEV (reference sequence). The CDR3 sequence is 13 residues long. Here the CDR3 DNA reads TGTGCCAGCAGTTTATCCGGGGCCTACGAGCAGTACTTC. This gives the protein CASSLSGAYEQYF.

The V and J genes are TRBV29-1 and TRBJ2-1; 7 nucleotides agree with TRBD2. CDR3 length equals 14 residues. Germline V gene lookup returns CDR1 SQVTM and CDR2 ANQGSEA. After removal of 3 bases from V and 3 bases from J, the junction contained 5 bases not matched to a gene. The CDR3 spells CSVDWDYRYNEQFF. The CDR3 DNA sequence: TGCAGCGTTGATTGGGACTACCGCTACAATGAGCAGTTCTTC.

The rearrangement joins TRBV28 to TRBJ2-5; D is uncertain. Trimming shortened V by 4 bases and J by 7 bases, and 7 bases separated the two germline ends. This CDR3 comprises 11 residues. Germline lookup yields CDR1 MDHEN and CDR2 SYDVKM. In DNA form, the CDR3 reads TGTGCCAGCAGTTCTCGCGGGACCCAGTACTTC. Translating it yields CASSSRGTQYF.

V usage is TRBV24-1 and J usage is TRBJ1-2; D remains unclear. The CDR3 runs 14 residues. Trimming took 4 bases from V and 8 from J, leaving 16 bases between them. Germline lookup yields CDR1 KGHDR and CDR2 SFDVKD. The CDR3 DNA follows: TGTGCCACCAGTGAAACCGGGATCCTAAGGGGCTACACCTTC. Translation gives CATSETGILRGYTF.

This clone was counted a few times. The V call is TRBV10-2, the J call TRBJ2-1, with 11 nucleotides matching TRBD2. This CDR3 is 15 amino acids long. V shed 6 bases, J shed 6 bases, and the junction held 7 bases outside the gene matches. Germline-derived CDR1 and CDR2 are WSHSY and SAAADI. The CDR3 DNA reads TGCGCCAGCAGGCCCGGGACTAGCGGATTCAATGAGCAGTTCTTC. As protein: CASRPGTSGFNEQFF.

The V and J genes are TRBV27 and TRBJ2-2; 7 bases agree with TRBD2. V lost 6 bases and J lost 6; bases outside the gene matches: 7. Per the germline V gene, CDR1 is MNHEY and CDR2 is SMNVEV (reference sequence). This CDR3 region has 14 residues. CDR3 protein: CASSSGTKAGELFF. CDR3 DNA sequence: TGTGCCAGCAGCTCCGGGACTAAAGCCGGGGAGCTGTTTTTT.

The CDR3 DNA reads TGTGCCAGCTCACCGGAAGTGGGGCCCGGAAACACCATATATTTT. The encoded protein is CASSPEVGPGNTIYF. V is TRBV18 and J is TRBJ1-3, with D possibly being TRBD1 (5 bases). The CDR3 extends over 15 amino acids. Deletions cut 3 bases from V and 4 bases from J, with 13 bases between. Germline CDR1 KGHSH, CDR2 LQKENI.

V usage is TRBV24-1 and J usage is TRBJ2-7, with D perhaps TRBD2 (6 bases). This CDR3 has 12 residues. Germline loops: CDR1 KGHDR, CDR2 SFDVKD. V was shortened by 2 bases and J by 5 bases, with 6 bases between the two germline ends. CDR3 residues: CATSDWGDEQYF. The CDR3, as DNA: TGTGCCACCAGTGATTGGGGGGACGAGCAGTACTTC.

V gene TRBV4-2 combines with J gene TRBJ1-1; weak D call: TRBD1 (6 bases). The CDR3 runs to 14 residues. CDR1 is LGHNA and CDR2 is YNFKEQ in the germline V gene. The V gene lost 1 base and the J gene lost 7 bases, with 13 bases spanning the gap. The CDR3 is CASSQAQGTFEAFF. CDR3 in DNA: TGTGCCAGCAGCCAAGCGCAGGGGACGTTTGAAGCTTTCTTT.

The V and J genes are TRBV10-2 and TRBJ1-1, with 7 bases that match TRBD1. Germline V gives CDR1 WSHSY, CDR2 SAAADI. CDR3 length: 11 residues. Trimming at V came to 6 bases and at J to 7 bases, leaving 2 bases not matched to a gene. The CDR3 reads CASRTGNEAFF. As DNA, the CDR3 is TGCGCCAGCAGGACAGGGAATGAAGCTTTCTTT.

J is TRBJ2-2 and V is TRBV11-3, with TRBD1 identical over 10 bases. V shed 4 bases and J 5 bases; nucleotides not matched to a gene: 10. Germline lookup yields CDR1 SGHNT and CDR2 YENEEA. The CDR3 sequence is 17 residues long. The CDR3 region is CASSSHLGQGGTGELFF. CDR3 in DNA: TGTGCCAGCAGCTCCCACCTAGGACAGGGGGGTACCGGGGAGCTGTTTTTT.

This rearrangement joins TRBV6-5 to TRBJ2-3, with a possible D match to TRBD2 (6 bases). Trimming cost V 7 bases and J 2 bases, with 13 bases left between them. The CDR3 is 14 residues long. Germline-derived CDR1 and CDR2 are MNHEY and SVGAGI. CDR3 sequence (DNA): TGTGCCAGCATAGGGGAGGCGTCCACAGATACGCAGTATTTT. The encoded protein is CASIGEASTDTQYF.

The table lists this clone with many counts. The genes are TRBV20-1 and TRBJ2-7; 8 bases fit TRBD2. CDR3 length: 16 amino acids. CDR1 and CDR2 from the germline V gene are DFQATT and SNEGSKA (reference sequence). V shed 3 bases and J 0 bases; nucleotides not matched to a gene: 10. CDR3 sequence reads: CSASGGPGTSSYEQYF. For the CDR3, the DNA is TGCAGTGCTAGTGGGGGGCCCGGGACTAGCTCCTACGAGCAGTACTTC.

The rearrangement uses TRBV15 and TRBJ2-7; 9 nucleotides line up with TRBD1. Per the germline V gene, CDR1 is LNHNV and CDR2 is YYDKDF (reference sequence). V lost 5 bases to trimming and J lost 2 bases; unmatched junction nucleotides: 7. The CDR3 covers 15 residues. Written as DNA, the CDR3 is TGTGCCACCAGCCATTACCGGACAGGGGCCTACGAGCAGTACTTC. Its protein product is CATSHYRTGAYEQYF.

CDR3 loop: CASSFWGDGQPQHF. CDR3 nucleotide sequence: TGTGCCAGCAGCTTTTGGGGGGACGGTCAGCCCCAGCATTTT. The chain links TRBV11-2 to TRBJ1-5; possibly TRBD1 for D (5 bases). The CDR3 has 14 residues. The V gene lost 3 bases and the J gene lost 6 bases, with 12 bases spanning the gap. Looked up from germline, CDR1 is SGHAT and CDR2 is FQNNGV.

The CDR3 nucleotides read TGCGCCAGCAGCCAAGATATAATCTCCCGTGATACGCAGTATTTT. This sequence encodes CASSQDIISRDTQYF. V gene TRBV4-3 combines with J gene TRBJ2-3; D gene ambiguous. CDR1 is LGHNA and CDR2 is YSLEER in the germline V gene. This CDR3 is built from 15 residues. V was cut by 0 bases and J by 6 bases, with 13 bases left in between.